This TCR beta chain was recorded in a study of shared clonotypes between healthy human individuals. It was CD45RO-negative cells, positively selected for CCR7, that made up naive CD8 cells, with terminally differentiated effector memory CD45RA+ cells excluded. The CDR3 runs 20 residues. Method: immunoSEQ multiplex PCR; TCRdb's copy keeps in-frame clones and lacks some. Seen here are about 2 million clones, about 95% observed once, and the top ten hold more than 0.95%. The sequencing sample was made of naive CD8+ T cells sorted from blood. The chain is built from TRBV21-1 and TRBJ1-5; TRBD1 was called by the table and not checked on the DNA. TRBV21-1 is designated a pseudogene. The sequence was collected from a man between 18 and 29 years old in good health. The CDR3 region is CASSKGYSSRGWGRGQPQHF. CDR3 DNA sequence: TGTGCCAGCAGCAAAGGATATAGTTCACGGGGTTGGGGGCGCGGTCAGCCCCAGCATTTT.